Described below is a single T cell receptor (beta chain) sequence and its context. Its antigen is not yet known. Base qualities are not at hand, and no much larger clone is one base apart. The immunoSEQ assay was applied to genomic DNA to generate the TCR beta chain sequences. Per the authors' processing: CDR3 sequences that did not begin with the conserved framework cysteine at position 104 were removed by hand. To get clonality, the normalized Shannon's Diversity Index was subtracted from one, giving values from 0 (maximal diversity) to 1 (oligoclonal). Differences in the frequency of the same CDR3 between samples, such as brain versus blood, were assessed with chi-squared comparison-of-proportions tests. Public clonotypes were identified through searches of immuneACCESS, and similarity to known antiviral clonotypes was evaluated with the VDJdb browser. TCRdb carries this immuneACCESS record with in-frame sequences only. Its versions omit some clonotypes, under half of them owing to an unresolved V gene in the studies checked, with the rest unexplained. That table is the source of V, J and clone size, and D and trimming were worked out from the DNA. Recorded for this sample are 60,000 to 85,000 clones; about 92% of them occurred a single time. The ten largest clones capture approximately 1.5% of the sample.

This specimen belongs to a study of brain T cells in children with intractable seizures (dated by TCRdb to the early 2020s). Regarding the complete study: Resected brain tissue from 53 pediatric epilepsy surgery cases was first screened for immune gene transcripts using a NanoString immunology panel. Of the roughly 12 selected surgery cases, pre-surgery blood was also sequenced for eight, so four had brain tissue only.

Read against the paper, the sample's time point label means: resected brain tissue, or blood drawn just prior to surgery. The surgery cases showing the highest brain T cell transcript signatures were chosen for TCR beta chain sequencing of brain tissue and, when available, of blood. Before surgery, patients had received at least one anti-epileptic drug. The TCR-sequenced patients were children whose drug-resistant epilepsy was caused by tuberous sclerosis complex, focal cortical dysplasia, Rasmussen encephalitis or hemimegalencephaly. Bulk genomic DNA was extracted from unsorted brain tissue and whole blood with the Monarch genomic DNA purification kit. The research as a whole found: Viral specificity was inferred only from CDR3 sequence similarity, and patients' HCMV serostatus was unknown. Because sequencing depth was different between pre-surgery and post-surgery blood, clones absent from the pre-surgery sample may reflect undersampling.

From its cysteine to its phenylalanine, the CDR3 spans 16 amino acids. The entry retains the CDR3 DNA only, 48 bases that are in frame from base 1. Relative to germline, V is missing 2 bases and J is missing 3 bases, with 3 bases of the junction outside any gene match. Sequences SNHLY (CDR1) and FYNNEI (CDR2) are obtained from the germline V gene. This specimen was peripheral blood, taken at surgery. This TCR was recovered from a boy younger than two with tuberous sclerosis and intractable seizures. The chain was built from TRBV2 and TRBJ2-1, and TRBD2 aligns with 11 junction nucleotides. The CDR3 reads CASSERLAGYYNEQFF. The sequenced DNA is TGTGCCAGCAGTGAAAGACTAGCGGGATACTACAATGAGCAGTTCTTC.